This TCR beta chain was obtained from a study of blood T cell repertoires in COVID-19. As for the study in general: Spain, Italy and the United States supplied samples that represented acute and convalescent COVID-19. PBMCs, B-cell-depleted T cells, or T cells provided the cDNA or gDNA that made up the material.

How the authors handled the data: Amplification of reference gene primers provided the estimated nucleated cell counts. Assay used: immunoSEQ multiplex PCR; TCRdb lists only in-frame clones, some missing. V, J and clone size derive from that table, while D and trimming were established from the DNA sequence. The sample lists roughly 190,000 clones, 80% occurring once. The CDR3 length is 15 residues. The germline V gene has CDR1 LNHDA and CDR2 SQIVND (reference sequence). V lost 5 bases and J lost 1, with 12 bases in between. The sample comprised peripheral blood. The V gene is TRBV19, the J gene TRBJ1-5; D may be TRBD1 (6 bases). The sequence came from a man aged 60-69 years with acute or convalescent COVID-19. The CDR3 DNA reads TGTGCCAGTAGTGGGGGCAGGAGAAGCAATCAGCCCCAGCATTTT. Its translation is CASSGGRRSNQPQHF.